This T cell receptor (beta chain) was recovered during a study of cytomegalovirus exposure and HLA in healthy donors (dated by TCRdb to about 2017). At the level of the whole study: An earlier analysis of approximately 590 of the donors reported approximately 290 Gb of sequence data and some 100 million unique TCR beta sequences from 150 million to 200 million T cells. Roughly 300 gigabases of sequencing data and tens of millions of unique TCR sequences were included in an early release covering under 650 HLA-typed donors. Of the 300 to 450 genotyped donors, approximately 80% fell in the genetic ancestry cluster associated with self-reported Caucasian donors. The aim of the study was to test whether cataloging public T cell receptors could identify signatures of past pathogen exposure. The T cell repertoires of about 700 subjects were profiled by immunosequencing and related to cytomegalovirus serostatus. Along with the roughly 710-subject first cohort, a separate validation cohort of over a hundred different subjects was used. The study combined high-throughput TCR immunosequencing, statistical association of individual TCRs with disease status, and machine learning to predict cytomegalovirus infection status. To study patterns of TCR occurrence, a later analysis re-analyzed previously published TCR beta repertoires from 666 donors and added high-resolution HLA genotyping. Rather than drawing on any new phenotypic data, the later analysis identified candidate immune exposures from TCR beta sequences and the way those sequences occurred across donors. In an earlier analysis of roughly 600 of the donors, high-throughput TCR beta sequencing was used to judge whether each TCR beta V gene segment behaved as functional or pseudogenic. Donor age, sex, ethnicity and CMV serostatus were compiled alongside the repertoire data. Genome-wide SNP genotypes for about 65% of the roughly 700 donors were used in a later genetic analysis, which treated that subset as a discovery cohort. Every discovery cohort repertoire had been produced on one sequencing platform. Both class I and class II loci were covered by HLA typing, at four-digit resolution. Typing coverage differed by locus: A, B, C, DRB1 and DQB1 were typed in roughly 620-640 donors, DQA1 in 500 to 550, DPA1 in around 600, and DPB1 in 400 to 480. Because of strong linkage in the cohort, roughly five DR-DQ haplotypes were treated as single units for association and clustering. Among roughly 400 genotyped donors of the cohort, an average of around 250,000 unique TCR beta nucleotide sequences was sequenced per donor, of which 15% to 20% were non-productive.

As for this clone: It lacks a known antigen. The sample holds no much larger clone one base away, and base qualities are not on file.

The research as a whole found: Immune exposure information for the cohort was limited to CMV serostatus. Because some donors lacked HLA typing at each locus, the association tests relied only on the typed subset. V-gene and J-gene trimming of TCR beta chains was associated with a missense DCLRE1C variant in a later genetic analysis, and the association was replicated in an independent cohort. In a later analysis, about 16,000 TCR beta sequences were associated with specific HLA alleles at a false discovery rate of 0.05. According to a later analysis, most CMV-associated TCR beta chains appeared to be HLA-restricted, and the HLA associations seemed to be driven largely by CMV exposure. A later analysis reported that several top co-occurrence clusters appeared linked to parvovirus B19, influenza, CMV and Epstein-Barr virus. Three of the identified cytomegalovirus-associated TCR beta chains were confirmed in vitro to be specific for cytomegalovirus antigens. An earlier analysis of several hundred of the donors showed that most TCR beta V segments appeared in productive rearrangements either about 87% or about 30% of the time, which broadly matched IMGT annotations. The authors suggested that the approach could potentially be generalized to other disease states and immunological phenotypes. A later genetic analysis reported fewer N-insertions in productive TCRs among donors in an Asian-associated ancestry cluster than the roughly 650-donor mean. Linkage disequilibrium might explain the correlated functional status among segregating V segments, but an unknown experimental factor could not be excluded. In this cohort, only TCR beta chains were sequenced, and detectable features were limited by the absence of alpha or paired-chain data. The earlier analysis of 587 of the donors excluded roughly 17 rarely observed V segments, including chromosome 9 orphons, because counts were too low. Some IMGT-functional V segments, including TRBV6-2 and TRBV6-3, could not be distinguished by the 87-base-pair reads and were therefore excluded. A total of 164 TCR beta chains were listed by the study as associated with cytomegalovirus. Cytomegalovirus status was reported to be diagnosed by the classifier with high specificity and sensitivity in both the original and validation cohorts. While some public TCRs were present in many individuals, most TCR sequences turned up only very rarely across donors. A further reported finding was that TCR beta sequences accurately predicted the HLA-A and HLA-B alleles for most subjects in the first cohort. A later analysis found that HLA-associated TCR beta chains were more clonally expanded and had lower generation probabilities than equally common non-associated chains. When HLA alleles, especially DR and DQ, strongly co-occurred, attributing TCR associations to individual alleles was difficult. A cluster of highly shared sequence variants was judged likely to be a technical artifact of the sequencing pipeline. Sequencing depth was assumed to be roughly uniform across donors in the presence/absence analyses, though that assumption may not hold. According to a later analysis, TCR association rates differed among HLA loci, with DRB1 alleles showing the most associated TCRs and HLA-C alleles showing the fewest.

From the cysteine through the phenylalanine, the CDR3 covers 14 amino acids. The CDR3 DNA has 42 bases and is translated from base 1. In the germline V gene (reference sequence), CDR1 corresponds to LNHDA and CDR2 to SQIVND. V is cut by 10 bases and J by 3 bases, and the space between the germline ends is 16 bases. The cohort consisted of approximately 690 healthy bone marrow donors. At the time of sampling, every cohort member was nominally healthy, though immune exposures that went unrecorded were likely present. The donor was CMV seropositive and belonged to the group of about 290 seropositive cohort members. Every donor gave a peripheral blood sample, and the peripheral blood mononuclear cells from that sample were used for TCR beta sequencing. Genomic DNA extraction from the blood cell samples was performed with the Qiagen DNeasy Blood Extraction Kit. Library preparation was by the immunoSEQ multiplex PCR assay. For the multiplex PCR, a mixture combining 60 forward primers for TCR Vbeta segments and 13 reverse primers for TCR Jbeta segments was used. A multiplex PCR assay on genomic DNA amplified the CDR3 region of rearranged TCR beta genes. The Illumina HiSeq System was used to sequence the amplified TCR beta libraries as 87-base-pair reads. The paper's processing steps were these. A later analysis counted around 72 million unique TCR beta chains across the 500 to 850 repertoires, and approximately 11 million of these chains were shared by at least two donors. Raw reads were error-corrected and collapsed into unique sequences with a nearest-neighbor algorithm that merged closely related sequences to remove PCR and sequencing errors. To assign V, D and J gene segments, CDR3 sequences were aligned to IMGT reference sequences. For a sequence to be retained, a match of at least six nucleotides was required to both a V gene segment and a J gene segment. A rearrangement was called productive if the CDR3 had no stop codons and remained in frame with V and J, and every other rearrangement was called non-productive. CDR3 was defined according to IMGT convention as the region running from the second conserved V-encoded cysteine to the conserved J-encoded phenylalanine. The earlier analysis of some 550 of the donors excluded any sequence lacking an unambiguous match to a single V gene segment. An earlier analysis of a few hundred of the donors called V segments functional above 56.7% productive rearrangements and segregating when the between-donor standard deviation exceeded 5%. A statistical classification framework was built to diagnose cytomegalovirus status from the catalog of TCR beta chain sequences. A later analysis assigned V and J genes by comparing TCR nucleotide sequences with IMGT/GENE-DB human TR gene sequences. A later analysis assigned CDR3 sequences and most-parsimonious VDJ recombination scenarios with the TCRdist pipeline. In a later analysis, each TCR beta chain was defined by its CDR3 amino acid sequence together with its V-gene family, and reads without a unique V-gene family were excluded. In a later analysis, 450 to 600 highly shared, low-generation-probability nucleotide sequences were removed to address suspected cross-contamination and a sequencing artifact. In a later analysis, a clonal expansion index for each public chain was calculated from normalized within-repertoire ranks of inferred template counts. Generation probabilities in a later analysis came from a VDJ recombination model fitted to out-of-frame rearrangements, and those results were checked against IGoR. Hypergeometric tests were used in a later analysis to score TCR-TCR, TCR-HLA and TCR-CMV co-occurrence, with a repertoire-size bias correction applied to the TCR pairs. To estimate false discovery rates, a later analysis permuted the HLA or CMV assignments 20 times. In a later analysis, co-occurring TCRs were grouped using DBSCAN, and TCRdist sequence similarity was added for clustering within HLA-allele-positive subsets. For co-occurrence clustering, repertoires with fewer than 30,000 or more than 120,000 public chains were excluded, along with 4 to 6 repertoires with anomalous nucleotide sharing. Held by TCRdb, this immuneACCESS table contains in-frame sequences only and omits some clones. Under half of the omission traces to an unresolved V gene where checked; the cause of the rest is unknown. That table supplies the V and J calls and clone size; D and trimming were determined from the DNA. The sample contains around 200,000 clones, about 81% of them found a single time. Clones ranked in the top ten supply approximately 6.5% of the sample.

The sequence is built from TRBV19 and TRBJ1-5; the D gene is perhaps TRBD1, on 5 matching bases. This TCR derives from a man aged 40-49 years in good health and CMV-seropositive. The specimen was PBMCs. This receptor has the CDR3 CATGRGGDNQPQHF. The DNA sequence follows: TGTGCCACCGGGAGGGGAGGGGACAATCAGCCCCAGCATTTT.